This T cell receptor (beta chain) was obtained from a study of shared clonotypes between healthy human individuals. The wider study: Each donor's CD8 memory used one plate, CD8 naive two, each CD4 subset three. The study, taken as a whole, reports: Rarefaction showed sorted-subset sequencing was incomplete despite large depth.

Libraries were prepared by immunoSEQ multiplex PCR; TCRdb keeps only in-frame clonotypes and omits some of them. Here the sample spans around 1.1 million clones, roughly 80% being singletons. To note about this clone: Antigen specificity is unknown.

The CDR3 loop spans 17 amino acids. Trimming took 5 bases from V and 1 from J, leaving 20 bases between them. Germline V gives CDR1 MDHEN, CDR2 SYDVKM. The sequence was collected from a man between 18 and 29 years old in good health. Some clones in this sample may be carry-over from other donors' samples. The sample comprised memory CD4+ T cells from PBMCs. Stated subset: CD45RA-negative fraction. The chain combines TRBV28 with TRBJ1-1, with D possibly being TRBD1 (5 bases). Here the CDR3 reads CASSGSLGLGANTEAFF. The DNA for the CDR3 is TGTGCCAGCAGTGGATCCTTGGGTCTTGGGGCGAACACTGAAGCTTTCTTT. The whole variable domain, filled in from reference TRBV28 and TRBJ1-1, reads DVKVTQSSRYLVKRTGEKVFLECVQDMDHENMFWYRQDPGLGLRLIYFSYDVKMKEKGDIPEGYSVSREKKERFSLILESASTNQTSMYLCASSGSLGLGANTEAFFGQGTRLTVV.